Listed below are T cell receptor beta chains from one sample, sequenced in a study of patients and donors after allogeneic stem cell transplantation. TCRdb reanalysed the RT-PCR reads using MiXCR and keeps one entry per CDR3 protein. Among roughly 940,000 distinct CDR3 sequences listed, about a sixth were seen once. Sequencing was carried out using blood, either unsorted or a sorted T cell fraction (not recorded which). These receptors came from a human donor who was either an allogeneic HSCT recipient or a stem cell or donor lymphocyte infusion donor (not recorded which). It is not recorded whose cells these are; they may come from a transplant donor. The CDR3 runs from the conserved cysteine through the conserved F or W. A D gene is named only where the DNA matches it firmly. Clone size is given for some rows only: seen once, a few or many times, or a class if the clone is expanded.

clone_size | j_call | d_call | v_call | cdr3_aa | cdr3_nt
few | TRBJ2-7 | - | TRBV4-3 | CASSQGQKQQDEQYF | TGCGCCAGCAGCCAAGGGCAGAAACAGCAGGACGAGCAGTACTTC
- | TRBJ1-5 | - | TRBV20-1 | CSARPQGGQPQHF | TGCAGTGCTAGACCACAGGGCGGTCAGCCCCAGCATTTT
many | TRBJ2-7 | - | TRBV12-3/TRBV12-4 | CASSLGTPYEQYF | TGTGCCAGCAGTTTGGGGACTCCTTACGAGCAGTACTTC
- | TRBJ2-1 | TRBD2 | TRBV11-2 | CASSQIGLAGGSLYNEQFF | TGTGCCAGCAGCCAAATAGGACTAGCGGGGGGATCCCTCTACAATGAGCAGTTCTTC
few | TRBJ2-1 | TRBD1 | TRBV11-3 | CASSYRQGNNEQFF | TGTGCCAGCAGCTACCGACAGGGGAACAATGAGCAGTTCTTC
- | TRBJ2-1 | - | TRBV7-9 | CASINWGSGLYNEQFF | TGTGCCAGCATCAATTGGGGGTCGGGCCTTTACAATGAGCAGTTCTTC
- | TRBJ2-3 | TRBD1 | TRBV20-1 | CSAGLQGAQTDTQYF | TGCAGTGCTGGTCTACAGGGGGCCCAAACAGATACGCAGTATTTT
few | TRBJ2-7 | - | TRBV3-1 | CASSQDLALGNYEQYF | TGTGCCAGCAGCCAAGATCTAGCGCTGGGGAACTACGAGCAGTACTTC
few | TRBJ2-2 | - | TRBV7-2 | CASSLPGGERELFF | TGTGCCAGCAGCTTACCAGGGGGGGAAAGGGAGCTGTTTTTT
many | TRBJ2-1 | - | TRBV12-3/TRBV12-4 | CASSSGPTAVNEQFF | TGTGCCAGCAGTTCGGGACCCACCGCTGTGAATGAGCAGTTCTTC
many | TRBJ2-7 | - | TRBV24-1 | CATSGITSYEQYF | TGTGCCACCAGTGGTATAACCTCCTACGAGCAGTACTTC
few | TRBJ1-2 | - | TRBV5-6 | CASSYLRWQGDGGYTF | TGTGCCAGCAGCTATCTTCGGTGGCAGGGTGATGGTGGCTACACCTTC
- | TRBJ1-2 | - | TRBV19 | CASSTRPPQKNYGYTF | TGTGCCAGTAGTACGCGACCGCCCCAGAAAAACTATGGCTACACCTTC
- | TRBJ2-7 | - | TRBV6-2/TRBV6-3 | CASSSPGRGTTGYEQYF | TGTGCCAGCAGTTCCCCAGGTCGGGGGACCACGGGTTACGAGCAGTACTTC
few | TRBJ2-5 | - | TRBV29-1 | CSVEGGTQETQYF | TGCAGCGTTGAAGGCGGGACTCAAGAGACCCAGTACTTC
- | TRBJ1-1 | TRBD1 | TRBV30 | CAWRRGRNTEAFF | TGTGCCTGGAGAAGGGGGCGAAACACTGAAGCTTTCTTT
- | TRBJ2-2 | - | TRBV5-1 | CASSLVLRLQLNTGELFF | TGCGCCAGCAGCTTGGTCCTCCGGCTCCAGCTCAACACCGGGGAGCTGTTTTTT
- | TRBJ1-2 | - | TRBV10-3 | CAIKDGGSGSYGYTF | TGTGCCATCAAAGACGGTGGCTCAGGATCCTATGGCTACACCTTC
few | TRBJ1-2 | - | TRBV27 | CASRPRGDYGYTF | TGTGCCAGCAGGCCTAGGGGAGACTATGGCTACACCTTC
- | TRBJ1-2 | - | TRBV21-1 | CASSEDRREGFYGYTF | TGTGCCAGCAGCGAGGACAGGAGAGAGGGATTCTATGGCTACACCTTC
- | TRBJ1-5 | - | TRBV20-1 | CSAREAGQRPQHF | TGCAGTGCTAGAGAGGCCGGCCAACGGCCCCAGCATTTT
few | TRBJ1-1 | - | TRBV20-1 | CSARDGNRLSGTEAFF | TGCAGTGCTAGAGATGGTAATCGGCTGTCCGGCACTGAAGCTTTCTTT
- | TRBJ1-1 | - | TRBV27 | CASSLTWDLNTEAFF | TGTGCCAGCAGTTTGACTTGGGACCTGAACACTGAAGCTTTCTTT
many | TRBJ2-1 | TRBD1 | TRBV12-3/TRBV12-4 | CASSSRDRGSHRSYNEQFF | TGTGCCAGCAGTTCCCGGGACAGGGGGTCCCACCGCTCCTACAATGAGCAGTTCTTC
- | TRBJ2-7 | TRBD2 | TRBV2 | CASSEALAGYEQYF | TGTGCCAGCAGTGAGGCACTAGCGGGATACGAGCAGTACTTC
- | TRBJ2-1 | TRBD2 | TRBV30 | CAWRAGGITYNEQFF | TGTGCCTGGCGGGCGGGGGGGATAACCTACAATGAGCAGTTCTTC
- | TRBJ1-2 | - | TRBV5-1 | CASSSRTGRGDYGYTF | TGCGCCAGCAGCTCCCGCACTGGAAGGGGGGACTATGGCTACACCTTC
- | TRBJ2-7 | - | TRBV23-1 | CASSQQANEQYF | TGCGCCAGCAGTCAGCAGGCCAACGAGCAGTACTTC
few | TRBJ2-1 | TRBD2 | TRBV9 | CASSVALTSGGTNEQFF | TGTGCCAGCAGCGTAGCCTTGACTAGCGGGGGGACCAATGAGCAGTTCTTC
few | TRBJ1-1 | - | TRBV5-1 | CASSPTPYQNTEAFF | TGCGCCAGCAGCCCGACCCCATACCAAAACACTGAAGCTTTCTTT
- | TRBJ2-3 | TRBD2 | TRBV12-3/TRBV12-4 | CASSSGLAGGYTDTQYF | TGTGCCAGCAGTTCGGGACTAGCGGGAGGCTACACAGATACGCAGTATTTT
- | TRBJ2-2 | - | TRBV29-1 | CSAGGSANTGELFF | TGCAGCGCGGGCGGTTCAGCGAACACCGGGGAGCTGTTTTTT
few | TRBJ2-7 | TRBD1 | TRBV12-5 | CASGLERIRQGQGNEQYF | TGTGCTAGTGGTTTGGAAAGGATTCGACAGGGGCAGGGCAACGAGCAGTACTTC
few | TRBJ2-7 | - | TRBV20-1 | CSAPRDYEQYF | TGCAGTGCACCACGAGATTACGAGCAGTACTTC
- | TRBJ2-1 | TRBD1 | TRBV9 | CASSAGGAYRNEQFF | TGTGCCAGCAGCGCAGGGGGAGCCTACCGGAATGAGCAGTTCTTC
- | TRBJ2-1 | - | TRBV19 | CASSIHRGRYNEQFF | TGTGCCAGTAGTATACATCGGGGGCGCTACAATGAGCAGTTCTTC
- | TRBJ2-1 | - | TRBV29-1 | CSVEVGGYNEQFF | TGCAGCGTTGAAGTCGGAGGGTACAATGAGCAGTTCTTC
few | TRBJ2-7 | - | TRBV12-3/TRBV12-4 | CARGINDEQYF | TGTGCCAGGGGAATCAATGACGAGCAGTACTTC
- | TRBJ2-7 | - | TRBV20-1 | CSARGGVNEQYF | TGCAGTGCTAGAGGTGGGGTCAACGAGCAGTACTTC
many | TRBJ1-5 | - | TRBV5-1 | CASSLAAGQPQHF | TGCGCCAGCAGCTTGGCGGCCGGTCAGCCCCAGCATTTT
few | TRBJ1-2 | - | TRBV6-1 | CASSPGRNRRGYTF | TGTGCCAGCAGTCCCGGACGGAATCGAAGGGGCTACACCTTC
few | TRBJ2-3 | TRBD1 | TRBV20-1 | CSARDPDRDTQYF | TGCAGTGCTAGAGACCCGGACAGGGATACGCAGTATTTT